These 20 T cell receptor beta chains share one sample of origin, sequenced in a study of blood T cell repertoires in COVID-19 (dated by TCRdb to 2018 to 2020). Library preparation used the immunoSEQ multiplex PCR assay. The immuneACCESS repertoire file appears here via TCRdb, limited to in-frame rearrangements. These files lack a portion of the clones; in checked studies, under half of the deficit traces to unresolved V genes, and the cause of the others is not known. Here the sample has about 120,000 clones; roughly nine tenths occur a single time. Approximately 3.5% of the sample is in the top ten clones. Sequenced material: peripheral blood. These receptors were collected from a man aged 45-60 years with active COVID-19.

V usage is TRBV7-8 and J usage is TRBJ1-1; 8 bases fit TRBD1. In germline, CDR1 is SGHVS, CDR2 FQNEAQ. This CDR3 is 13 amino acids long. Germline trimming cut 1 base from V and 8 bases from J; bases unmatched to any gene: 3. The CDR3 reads CASSLGRQGEAFF. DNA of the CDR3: TGTGCCAGCAGCTTAGGTCGACAGGGGGAAGCTTTCTTT.

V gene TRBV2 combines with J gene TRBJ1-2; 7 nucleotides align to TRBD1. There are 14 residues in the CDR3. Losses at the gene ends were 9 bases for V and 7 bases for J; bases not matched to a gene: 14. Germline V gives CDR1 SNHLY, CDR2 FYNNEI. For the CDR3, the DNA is TGTGCCAGAAAATCGACAGGGACGTCCTTTGGCTACACCTTC. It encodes CARKSTGTSFGYTF. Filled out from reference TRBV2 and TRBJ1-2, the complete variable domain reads EPEVTQTPSHQVTQMGQEVILRCVPISNHLYFYWYRQILGQKVEFLVSFYNNEISEKSEIFDDQFSVERPDGSNFTLKIRSTKLEDSAMYFCARKSTGTSFGYTFGSGTRLTVV.

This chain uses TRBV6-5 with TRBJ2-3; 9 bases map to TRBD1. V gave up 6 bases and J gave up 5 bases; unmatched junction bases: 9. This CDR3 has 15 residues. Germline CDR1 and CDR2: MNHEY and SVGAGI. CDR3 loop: CASSEDRGNQDTQYF. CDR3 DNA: TGTGCCAGCAGCGAGGACAGGGGAAATCAAGATACGCAGTATTTT.

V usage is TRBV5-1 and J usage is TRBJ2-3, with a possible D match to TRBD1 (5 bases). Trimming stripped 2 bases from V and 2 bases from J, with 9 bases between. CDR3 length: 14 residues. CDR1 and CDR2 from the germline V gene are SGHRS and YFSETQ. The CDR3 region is CASSFQTDTDTQYF. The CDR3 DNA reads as TGCGCCAGCAGCTTCCAGACAGACACAGATACGCAGTATTTT.

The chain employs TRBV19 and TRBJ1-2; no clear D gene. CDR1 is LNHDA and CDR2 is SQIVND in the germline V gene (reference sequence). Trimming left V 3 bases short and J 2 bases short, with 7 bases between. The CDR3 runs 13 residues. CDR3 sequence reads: CASSIGLNYGYTF. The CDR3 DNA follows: TGTGCCAGTAGTATTGGACTGAACTATGGCTACACCTTC.

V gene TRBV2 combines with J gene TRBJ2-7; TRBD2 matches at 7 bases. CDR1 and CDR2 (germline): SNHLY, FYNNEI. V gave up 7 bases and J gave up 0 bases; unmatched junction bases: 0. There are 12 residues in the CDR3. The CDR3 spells CASKRGSYEQYV. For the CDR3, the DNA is TGTGCCAGCAAGCGGGGCTCCTACGAGCAGTACGTC.

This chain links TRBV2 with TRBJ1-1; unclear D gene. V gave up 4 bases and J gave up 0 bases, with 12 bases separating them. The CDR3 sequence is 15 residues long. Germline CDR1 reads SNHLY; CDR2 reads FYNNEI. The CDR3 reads CASSGGVTVNTEAFF. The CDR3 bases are TGTGCCAGCAGTGGGGGAGTGACGGTGAACACTGAAGCTTTCTTT.

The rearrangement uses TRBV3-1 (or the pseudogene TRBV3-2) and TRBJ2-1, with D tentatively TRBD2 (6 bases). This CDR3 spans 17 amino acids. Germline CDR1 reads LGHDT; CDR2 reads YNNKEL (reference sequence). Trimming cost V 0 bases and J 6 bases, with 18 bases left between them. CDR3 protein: CASSQDRTGVGVNEQFF. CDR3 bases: TGTGCCAGCAGCCAAGATCGGACGGGAGTCGGGGTCAATGAGCAGTTCTTC.

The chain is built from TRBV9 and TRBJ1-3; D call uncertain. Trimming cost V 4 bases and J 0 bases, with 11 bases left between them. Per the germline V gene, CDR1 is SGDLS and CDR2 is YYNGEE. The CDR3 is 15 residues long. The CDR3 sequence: CASSHTDGSGNTIYF. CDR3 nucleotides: TGTGCCAGCAGCCATACAGACGGCTCTGGAAACACCATATATTTT.

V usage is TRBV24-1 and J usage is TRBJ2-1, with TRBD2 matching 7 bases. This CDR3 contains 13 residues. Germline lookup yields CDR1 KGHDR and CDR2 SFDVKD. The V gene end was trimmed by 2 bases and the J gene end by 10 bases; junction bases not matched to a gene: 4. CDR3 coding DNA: TGTGCCACCAGTGATTGGGGGGGGAGGGAGCAGTTCTTC. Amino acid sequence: CATSDWGGREQFF.

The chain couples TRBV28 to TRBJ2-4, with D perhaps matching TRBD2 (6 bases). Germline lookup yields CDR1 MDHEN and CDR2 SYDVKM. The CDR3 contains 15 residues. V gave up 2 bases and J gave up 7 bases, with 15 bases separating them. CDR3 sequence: CASSLGGKTGNIQYF. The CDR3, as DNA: TGTGCCAGCAGTTTAGGGGGGAAGACGGGGAACATTCAGTACTTC.

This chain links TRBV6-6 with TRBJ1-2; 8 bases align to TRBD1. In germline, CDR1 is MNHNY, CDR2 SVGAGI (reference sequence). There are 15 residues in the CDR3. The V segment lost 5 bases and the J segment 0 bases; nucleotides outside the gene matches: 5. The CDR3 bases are TGTGCCAGCAGTCTTGGGACAGGAACTAACTATGGCTACACCTTC. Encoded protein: CASSLGTGTNYGYTF.

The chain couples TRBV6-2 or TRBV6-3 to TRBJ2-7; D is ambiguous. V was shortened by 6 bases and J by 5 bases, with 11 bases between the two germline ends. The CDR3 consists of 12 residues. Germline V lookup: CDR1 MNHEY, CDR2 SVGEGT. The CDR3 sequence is CASSSQAHEQYF. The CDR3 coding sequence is TGTGCCAGCAGCTCCCAGGCCCACGAGCAGTACTTC.

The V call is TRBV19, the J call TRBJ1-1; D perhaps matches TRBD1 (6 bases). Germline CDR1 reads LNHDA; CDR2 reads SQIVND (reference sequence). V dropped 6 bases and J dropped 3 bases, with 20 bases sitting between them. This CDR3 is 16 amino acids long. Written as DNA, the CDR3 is TGTGCCAGTAGCATAATGGGGGGGGGCAAGGACACTGAAGCTTTCTTT. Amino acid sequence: CASSIMGGGKDTEAFF.

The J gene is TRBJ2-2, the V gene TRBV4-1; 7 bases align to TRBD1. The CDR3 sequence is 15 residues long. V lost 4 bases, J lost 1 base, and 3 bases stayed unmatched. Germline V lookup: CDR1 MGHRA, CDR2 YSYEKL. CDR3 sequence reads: CASSLGTVNTGELFF. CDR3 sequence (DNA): TGCGCCAGCAGCCTTGGGACAGTGAACACCGGGGAGCTGTTTTTT.

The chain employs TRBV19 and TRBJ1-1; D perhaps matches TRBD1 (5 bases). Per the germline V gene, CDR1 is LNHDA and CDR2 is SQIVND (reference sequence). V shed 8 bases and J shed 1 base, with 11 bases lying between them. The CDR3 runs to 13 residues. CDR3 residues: CASWTTENTEAFF. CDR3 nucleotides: TGTGCCAGTTGGACGACAGAGAACACTGAAGCTTTCTTT.

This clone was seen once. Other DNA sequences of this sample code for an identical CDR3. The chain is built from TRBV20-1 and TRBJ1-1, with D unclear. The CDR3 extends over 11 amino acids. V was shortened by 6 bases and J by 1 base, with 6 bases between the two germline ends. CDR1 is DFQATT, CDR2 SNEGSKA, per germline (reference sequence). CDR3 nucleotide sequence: TGCAGTGCCCCCCGGAACACTGAAGCTTTCTTT. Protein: CSAPRNTEAFF.

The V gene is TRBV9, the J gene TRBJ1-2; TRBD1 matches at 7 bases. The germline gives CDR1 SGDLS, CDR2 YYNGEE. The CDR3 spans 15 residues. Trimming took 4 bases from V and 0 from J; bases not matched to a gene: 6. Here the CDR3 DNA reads TGTGCCAGCAGCCCCGCCCAGGGGGCTAACTATGGCTACACCTTC. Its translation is CASSPAQGANYGYTF. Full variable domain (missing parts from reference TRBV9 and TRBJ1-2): DSGVTQTPKHLITATGQRVTLRCSPRSGDLSVYWYQQSLDQGLQFLIQYYNGEERAKGNILERFSAQQFPDLHSELNLSSLELGDSALYFCASSPAQGANYGYTFGSGTRLTVV.

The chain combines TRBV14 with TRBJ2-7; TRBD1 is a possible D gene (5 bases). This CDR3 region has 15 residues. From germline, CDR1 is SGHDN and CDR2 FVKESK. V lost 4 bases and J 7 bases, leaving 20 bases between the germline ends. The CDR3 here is CASSPRPRTTVEQYF. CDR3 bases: TGTGCCAGCAGCCCTAGACCGAGAACGACAGTGGAGCAGTACTTC.

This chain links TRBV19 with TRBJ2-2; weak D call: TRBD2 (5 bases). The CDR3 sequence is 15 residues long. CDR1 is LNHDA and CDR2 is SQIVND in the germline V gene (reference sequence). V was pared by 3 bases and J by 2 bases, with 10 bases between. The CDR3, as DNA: TGTGCCAGTAGTATCTTCGAGGGTAACACCGGGGAGCTGTTTTTT. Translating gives CASSIFEGNTGELFF.